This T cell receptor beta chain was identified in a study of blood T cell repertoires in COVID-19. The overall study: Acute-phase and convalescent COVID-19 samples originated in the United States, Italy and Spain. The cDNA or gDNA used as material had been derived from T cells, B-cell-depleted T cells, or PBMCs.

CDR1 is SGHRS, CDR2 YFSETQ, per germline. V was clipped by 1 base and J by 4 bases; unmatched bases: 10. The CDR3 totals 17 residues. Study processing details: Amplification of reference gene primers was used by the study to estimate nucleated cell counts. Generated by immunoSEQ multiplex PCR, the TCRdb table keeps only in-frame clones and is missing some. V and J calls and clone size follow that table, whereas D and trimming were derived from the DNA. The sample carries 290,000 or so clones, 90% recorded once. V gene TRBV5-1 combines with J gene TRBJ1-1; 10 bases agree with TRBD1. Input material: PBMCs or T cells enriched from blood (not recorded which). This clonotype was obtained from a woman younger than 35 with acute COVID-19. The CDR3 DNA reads TGCGCCAGCAGCTTGACCTACGGGGGACAGGGGATCACTGAAGCTTTCTTT. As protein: CASSLTYGGQGITEAFF.